This T cell receptor beta chain was documented in a study of metastatic and nonmetastatic thyroid tumors. This clone was observed many times. What it recognizes is unknown. General study results and limits: When malignant thyroid tumors were compared with benign nodules, TCR beta diversity was reportedly significantly higher in the malignant tumors. This held in both blood and tumor samples.

Among the patients, none had received any treatment before thyroid surgery. The CDR3 extends over 15 amino acids. CDR1 is SGHKS and CDR2 is YYEKEE in the germline V gene (reference sequence). V was clipped by 1 base and J by 4 bases, with 14 bases between them. Source study methods: A classifier of distant metastasis in papillary thyroid cancer was built from CDR3 differences (across clinicopathological groups). Using MiXCR, TCRdb reanalyzed the PCR reads. These V and J calls originate from TCRdb's pipeline instead of the authors' own analysis. The sample lists 30,000 to 40,000 clones; about 31% were seen once.

This chain joins TRBV5-5 and TRBJ1-1; D is ambiguous. The sequencing input was blood. The TCR was taken from a female donor with papillary thyroid cancer or a benign thyroid nodule (not recorded which). Some clones in this sample may be carry-over from other donors' samples. CDR3 region: CASSLSRGLGTEAFF. The CDR3 bases are TGTGCCAGCAGCTTGTCACGGGGATTGGGCACTGAAGCTTTCTTT.